One sample yielded the 21 T cell receptor beta chains listed below, sequenced in a study of identical twins. TCRdb redid the calling of the 5' RACE reads with MiXCR, one entry per CDR3 protein. The sample yields 150,000 or so distinct CDR3 sequences, around 3.6% seen once. Sequencing was carried out using memory T cells sorted from blood. The source is a man aged 18 to 30 in good health.

This clonotype was seen many times. V gene TRBV4-3 combines with J gene TRBJ2-6; D is unresolved. Trimming shortened V by 4 bases and J by 0 bases, and 7 bases separated the two germline ends. The CDR3 sequence is 15 residues long. Looked up from germline, CDR1 is LGHNA and CDR2 is YSLEER. The CDR3 bases are TGCGCCAGCAGCCTAGATCACTCTGGGGCCAACGTCCTGACTTTC. Its translation: CASSLDHSGANVLTF.

This clonotype has ten or more counts. The J gene is TRBJ2-3, the V gene TRBV12-3 or TRBV12-4; no definite D call. The CDR3 has 12 residues. V shed 1 base and J shed 6 bases, with 5 bases lying between them. Here the CDR3 reads CASSLGLDTQYF. CDR3 nucleotide sequence: TGTGCCAGCAGTTTAGGTTTGGATACGCAGTATTTT.

This clonotype was seen ten or more times. The chain combines TRBV19 with TRBJ2-1; tentatively, D is TRBD1 or TRBD2 (5 bases each). V was pared by 4 bases and J by 7 bases, with 14 bases between. This CDR3 is built from 14 residues. Germline V lookup: CDR1 LNHDA, CDR2 SQIVND (reference sequence). The CDR3 protein is CASSTGAGGNEQFF. The CDR3 DNA reads as TGTGCCAGTAGTACCGGGGCGGGTGGGAATGAGCAGTTCTTC.

Note on this clonotype: This may stem from a read error, because a much larger clone lies one nucleotide away. V and J are TRBV9 and TRBJ1-1; D unresolved. The CDR3 runs to 16 residues. The V gene lost 0 bases and the J gene lost 6 bases, with 18 bases spanning the gap. Germline V gene sequence: CDR1 SGDLS, CDR2 YYNGEE. CDR3 nucleotide sequence: TGTGCCAGCAGCGTAGGAGCGGCAGGAGTAAACTCTGAAGCTTTCTTT. Its translation is CASSVGAAGVNSEAFF.

This clonotype has a count of ten or more. This rearrangement joins TRBV10-2 to TRBJ1-5, with D unclear. Germline CDR1 is WSHSY and CDR2 is SAAADI. The V end lost 6 bases, the J end lost 5 bases, and 17 bases lay between the germline ends. The CDR3 runs 15 residues. Here the CDR3 DNA reads TGCGCCAGCAGGTGGGGAAACTTCGGTGATCAGCCCCAGCATTTT. Translating it yields CASRWGNFGDQPQHF.

This clonotype was detected ten times or more. The chain uses TRBV4-3 and TRBJ2-1; 7 bases fit TRBD2. The CDR3 is made up of 16 amino acids. J gave up 4 bases and V 1 base, and 7 bases lay outside the gene matches. Germline values: CDR1 LGHNA, CDR2 YSLEER. The CDR3 here is CASSQGVGRGYNEQFF. The CDR3 coding sequence is TGCGCCAGCAGCCAAGGGGTCGGGCGGGGGTACAATGAGCAGTTCTTC.

This clonotype was seen ten or more times. This rearrangement joins TRBV5-1 to TRBJ1-1; D might be TRBD1 (5 bases). Germline CDR1 SGHRS, CDR2 YFSETQ. Trimming removed 4 bases at V and 7 bases at J, with 20 bases between. The CDR3 has 15 amino acids. CDR3 residues: CASSVIGPGGLEAFF. The DNA for the CDR3 is TGCGCCAGCAGCGTAATTGGCCCGGGGGGACTTGAAGCTTTCTTT. Variable domain in full (rest from reference TRBV5-1 and TRBJ1-1): KAGVTQTPRYLIKTRGQQVTLSCSPISGHRSVSWYQQTPGQGLQFLFEYFSETQRNKGNFPGRFSGRQFSNSRSEMNVSTLELGDSALYLCASSVIGPGGLEAFFGQGTRLTVV.

This clonotype was detected many times. The chain has TRBV11-1 and TRBJ2-3, with D maybe TRBD2 (5 bases). The germline CDR1 and CDR2 sequences are SGHAT and FQDESV (reference sequence). This CDR3 region has 13 residues. V was cut by 5 bases and J by 5 bases, with 11 bases left in between. CDR3 amino acids: CASSRTRRDTQYF. The DNA of the CDR3 is TGTGCCAGCAGCCGAACTAGGCGAGATACGCAGTATTTT.

Many counts were recorded for this clonotype. V gene TRBV5-5 combines with J gene TRBJ2-7; TRBD1 aligns across 12 bases. The CDR3 covers 16 residues. CDR1 is SGHKS, CDR2 YYEKEE, per germline (reference sequence). The V gene end was trimmed by 0 bases and the J gene end by 7 bases; junction bases not matched to a gene: 8. The CDR3 here is CASSLVGDRGQREQYV. For the CDR3, the DNA is TGTGCCAGCAGCTTGGTTGGGGACAGGGGGCAGAGGGAGCAGTACGTC.

In its sample, this clonotype was seen many times. The chain recombines TRBV5-1 with TRBJ2-2; 10 bases line up with TRBD1. The germline V gene has CDR1 SGHRS and CDR2 YFSETQ. V was clipped by 4 bases and J by 6 bases; unmatched bases: 6. The CDR3 spans 15 residues. The CDR3: CASSQRDRGPGELFF. CDR3 in DNA: TGCGCCAGCAGCCAGCGGGACAGGGGACCCGGGGAGCTGTTTTTT.

This clonotype was observed at least ten times. This chain connects TRBV10-3 to TRBJ2-7; 11 nucleotides line up with TRBD2. With V trimmed by 0 bases and J by 7 bases, 14 bases remained unmatched. Germline-derived CDR1 and CDR2 are ENHRY and SYGVKD. This CDR3 has 18 amino acids. The CDR3: CAISESVGLGLAVNEQYF. The CDR3 bases are TGTGCCATCAGTGAGTCGGTCGGATTGGGACTAGCGGTGAATGAGCAGTACTTC.

This clonotype was counted many times. The genes are TRBV2 and TRBJ2-2, with D perhaps being TRBD1 or TRBD2 (5 bases each). Germline CDR1 is SNHLY and CDR2 is FYNNEI. CDR3 length: 14 residues. Between the trimmed V and J ends, which lost 7 bases and 1 base, there was a span of 10 bases. CDR3 nucleotide sequence: TGTGCCAGCAATTGGGACGGGAACACCGGGGAGCTGTTTTTT. Protein sequence: CASNWDGNTGELFF.

This clonotype was recorded at least ten times. The J gene is TRBJ2-7, the V gene TRBV6-1; D remains ambiguous. Germline-derived CDR1 and CDR2 are MNHNS and SASEGT. The V end was cut by 1 base, the J end by 5 bases, with 9 bases between. The CDR3 totals 13 residues. CDR3 DNA: TGTGCCAGCAGTGAAGGGGAAGCCCACGAGCAGTACTTC. This codes for CASSEGEAHEQYF.

Comments on this clonotype: This could be a read error, since a much larger clone is one nucleotide away. The rearrangement joins TRBV7-9 to TRBJ1-5, with a tentative D call TRBD1 (6 bases). The CDR3 sequence is 14 residues long. Germline V CDR1 and CDR2: SEHNR, FQNEAQ (reference sequence). DNA for the CDR3: TGTTCCAGCAGCTTAGGGCAGGGGCGTCAGCCCCAGCATTTT. This sequence encodes CSSSLGQGRQPQHF.

This clonotype came up many times. This chain connects TRBV12-3 or TRBV12-4 to TRBJ2-7; D is perhaps TRBD1 or TRBD2 (5 bases each). Trimming pared 5 bases from V and 6 bases from J, leaving 14 bases between. This CDR3 has 13 amino acids. The chain's CDR3 is CASSTGTTPEQYF. CDR3 in DNA: TGTGCCAGCAGTACGGGGACGACGCCCGAGCAGTACTTC.

There are many counts of this clonotype. This chain uses TRBV12-5 with TRBJ2-2; TRBD1 aligns across 7 bases. Germline lookup yields CDR1 LGHNT and CDR2 FRNRAP. This CDR3 region has 16 residues. Trimming cost V 7 bases and J 3 bases; bases outside gene matches: 11. This chain's CDR3 is CASALFGTVYTGELFF. The DNA of the CDR3 is TGTGCTAGTGCACTTTTCGGGACAGTTTACACCGGGGAGCTGTTTTTT.

This clonotype showed up many times. This sequence joins TRBV5-6 and TRBJ1-2, with D possibly being TRBD1 (6 bases). CDR3 length: 13 amino acids. Trimming cost V 6 bases and J 2 bases, with 11 bases left between them. Germline CDR1 reads SGHDT; CDR2 reads YYEEEE. CDR3 DNA sequence: TGTGCCAGCAATGTCGACAGGAACTATGGCTACACCTTC. Translation: CASNVDRNYGYTF.

This clonotype was counted at least ten times. The chain is built from TRBV7-2 and TRBJ1-6, with D tentatively TRBD1 (5 bases). Trimming pared 4 bases from V and 8 bases from J, leaving 6 bases between. This CDR3 spans 12 amino acids. Germline CDR1 reads SGHTA; CDR2 reads FQGNSA. CDR3 sequence (DNA): TGTGCCAGCAGCTCGGGGGATTCACCCCTCCACTTT. It encodes CASSSGDSPLHF.

This clonotype was recorded at least ten times. V and J are TRBV5-5 and TRBJ2-1, with D perhaps matching TRBD1 or TRBD2 (5 bases each). Germline V gene sequence: CDR1 SGHKS, CDR2 YYEKEE (reference sequence). This CDR3 comprises 14 residues. Trimming removed 4 bases from V and 4 bases from J, with 12 bases in between. CDR3 nucleotides: TGTGCCAGCAGCCCCCGGGACCAATACAATGAGCAGTTCTTC. Amino acids: CASSPRDQYNEQFF.

This clonotype occurred many times. The chain is built from TRBV6-5 and TRBJ1-2; no reliable D call. Trimming took 6 bases from V and 4 from J, leaving 9 bases between them. The CDR3 runs 12 residues. Germline V gives CDR1 MNHEY, CDR2 SVGAGI. The CDR3 here is CASRSRSYGYTF. DNA for the CDR3: TGTGCCAGCAGGTCTAGGAGCTATGGCTACACCTTC.

This clonotype was recorded at least ten times. The V call is TRBV25-1, the J call TRBJ2-1; D is possibly TRBD1 (6 bases). The CDR3 has 11 residues. Germline lookup yields CDR1 MGHDK and CDR2 SYGVNS. The V end lost 7 bases, the J end lost 7 bases, and 8 bases lay between the germline ends. CDR3: CASKGVNEQFF. The CDR3 bases are TGTGCCAGCAAGGGGGTTAATGAGCAGTTCTTC.